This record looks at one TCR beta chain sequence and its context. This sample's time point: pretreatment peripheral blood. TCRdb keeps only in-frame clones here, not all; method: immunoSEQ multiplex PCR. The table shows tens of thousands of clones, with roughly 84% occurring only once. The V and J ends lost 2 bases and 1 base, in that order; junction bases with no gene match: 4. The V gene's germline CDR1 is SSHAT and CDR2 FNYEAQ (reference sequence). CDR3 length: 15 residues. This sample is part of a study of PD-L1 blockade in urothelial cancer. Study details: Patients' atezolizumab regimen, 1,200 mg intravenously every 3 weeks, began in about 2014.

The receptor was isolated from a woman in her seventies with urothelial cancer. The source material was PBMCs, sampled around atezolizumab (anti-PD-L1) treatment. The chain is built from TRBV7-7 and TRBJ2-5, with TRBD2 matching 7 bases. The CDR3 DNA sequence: TGTGCCAGCAGCTTACAGTCGGGAGGCCAAGAGACCCAGTACTTC. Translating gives CASSLQSGGQETQYF.